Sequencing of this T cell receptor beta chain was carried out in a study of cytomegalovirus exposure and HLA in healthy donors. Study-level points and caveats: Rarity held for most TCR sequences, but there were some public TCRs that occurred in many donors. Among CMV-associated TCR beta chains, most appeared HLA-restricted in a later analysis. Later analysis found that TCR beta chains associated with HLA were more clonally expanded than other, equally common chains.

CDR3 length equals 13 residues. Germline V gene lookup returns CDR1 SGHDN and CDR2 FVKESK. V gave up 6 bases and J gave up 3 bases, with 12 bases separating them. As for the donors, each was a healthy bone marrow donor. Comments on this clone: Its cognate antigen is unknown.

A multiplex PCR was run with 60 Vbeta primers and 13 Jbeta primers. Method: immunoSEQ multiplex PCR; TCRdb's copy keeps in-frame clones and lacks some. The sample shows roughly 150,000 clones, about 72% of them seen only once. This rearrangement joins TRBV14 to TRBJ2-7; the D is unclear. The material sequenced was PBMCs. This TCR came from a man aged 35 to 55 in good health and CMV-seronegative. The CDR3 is CASSMTSHYEQYF. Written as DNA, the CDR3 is TGTGCCAGCAGTATGACAAGTCACTACGAGCAGTACTTC.